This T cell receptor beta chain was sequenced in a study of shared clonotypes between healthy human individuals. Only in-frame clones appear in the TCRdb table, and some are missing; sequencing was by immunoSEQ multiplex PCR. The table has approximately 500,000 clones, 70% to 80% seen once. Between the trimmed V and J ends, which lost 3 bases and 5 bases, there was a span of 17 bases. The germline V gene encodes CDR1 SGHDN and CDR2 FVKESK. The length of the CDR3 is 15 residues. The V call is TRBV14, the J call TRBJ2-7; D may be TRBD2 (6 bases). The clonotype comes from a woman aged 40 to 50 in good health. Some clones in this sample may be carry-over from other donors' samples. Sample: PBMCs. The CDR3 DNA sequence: TGTGCCAGCAGCCAGACTGGGGGACGCGGGAACGAGCAGTACTTC. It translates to CASSQTGGRGNEQYF.